The text below deals with one T cell receptor (beta chain). These data are taken from a study of shared T cell receptors in the human thymus. This table comes from immunoSEQ multiplex PCR, and its TCRdb copy is limited to in-frame clones, with some not included. The profile shows hundreds of thousands of clones, around 87% of them singletons. The CDR3 spans 16 residues. V was cut by 0 bases and J by 3 bases, with 12 bases left in between. Germline CDR1 KGHSH, CDR2 LQKENI. These data were likewise used in another study, on human thymus T cells. That paper adds: Donors consisted of healthy Finnish infants (having corrective surgery for congenital heart defects). During corrective heart surgery, resections were taken, and the thymus tissue came from them. The authors found apparently biased V and J gene usage in thymic and blood repertoires. What related research reported was that thymic repertoires overlapped highly among unrelated individuals.

The TCR sequence derives from a boy under two years old with a congenital heart defect. Sequenced sample: thymocytes. The chain employs TRBV18 and TRBJ2-1, with a tentative D call TRBD2 (6 bases). As DNA, the CDR3 is TGTGCCAGCTCACCACCTGGTAGCGGTGGCTACAATGAGCAGTTCTTC. Translation: CASSPPGSGGYNEQFF.